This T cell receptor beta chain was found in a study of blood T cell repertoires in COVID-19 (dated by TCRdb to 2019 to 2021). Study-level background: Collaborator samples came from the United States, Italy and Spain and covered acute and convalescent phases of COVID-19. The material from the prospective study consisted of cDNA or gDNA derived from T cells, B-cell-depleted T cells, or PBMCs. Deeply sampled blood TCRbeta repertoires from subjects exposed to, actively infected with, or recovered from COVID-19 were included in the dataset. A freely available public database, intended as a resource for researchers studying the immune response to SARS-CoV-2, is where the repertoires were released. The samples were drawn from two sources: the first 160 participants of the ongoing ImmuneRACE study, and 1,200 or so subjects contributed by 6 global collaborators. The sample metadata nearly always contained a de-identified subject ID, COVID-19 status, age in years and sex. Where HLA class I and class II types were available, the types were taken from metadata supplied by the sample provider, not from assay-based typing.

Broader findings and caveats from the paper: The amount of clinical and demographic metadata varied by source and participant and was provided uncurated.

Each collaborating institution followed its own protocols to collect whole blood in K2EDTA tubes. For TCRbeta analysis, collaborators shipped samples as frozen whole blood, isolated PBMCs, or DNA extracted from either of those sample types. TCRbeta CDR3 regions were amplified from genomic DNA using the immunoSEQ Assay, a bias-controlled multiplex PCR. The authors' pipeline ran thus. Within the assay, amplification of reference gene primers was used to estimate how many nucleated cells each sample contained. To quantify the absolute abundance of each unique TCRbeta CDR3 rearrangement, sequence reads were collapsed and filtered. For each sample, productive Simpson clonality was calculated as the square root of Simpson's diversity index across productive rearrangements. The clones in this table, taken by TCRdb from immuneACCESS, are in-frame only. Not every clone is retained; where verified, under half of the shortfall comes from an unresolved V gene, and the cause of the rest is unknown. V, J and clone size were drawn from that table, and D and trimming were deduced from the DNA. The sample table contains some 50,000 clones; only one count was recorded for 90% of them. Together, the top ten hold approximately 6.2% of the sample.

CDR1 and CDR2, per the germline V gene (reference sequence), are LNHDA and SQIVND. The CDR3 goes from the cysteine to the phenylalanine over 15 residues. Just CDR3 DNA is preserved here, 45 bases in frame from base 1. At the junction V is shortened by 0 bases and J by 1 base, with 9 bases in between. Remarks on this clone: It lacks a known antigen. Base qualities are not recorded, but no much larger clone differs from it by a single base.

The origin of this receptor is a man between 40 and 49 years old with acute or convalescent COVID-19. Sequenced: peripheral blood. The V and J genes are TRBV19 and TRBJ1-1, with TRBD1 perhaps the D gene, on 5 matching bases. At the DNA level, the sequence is TGTGCCAGTAGTATAGATCCAGGACAGAACACTGAAGCTTTCTTT. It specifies CASSIDPGQNTEAFF. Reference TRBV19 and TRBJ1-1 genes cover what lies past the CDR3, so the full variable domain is DGGITQSPKYLFRKEGQNVTLSCEQNLNHDAMYWYRQDPGQGLRLIYYSQIVNDFQKGDIAEGYSVSREKKESFPLTVTSAQKNPTAFYLCASSIDPGQNTEAFFGQGTRLTVV.